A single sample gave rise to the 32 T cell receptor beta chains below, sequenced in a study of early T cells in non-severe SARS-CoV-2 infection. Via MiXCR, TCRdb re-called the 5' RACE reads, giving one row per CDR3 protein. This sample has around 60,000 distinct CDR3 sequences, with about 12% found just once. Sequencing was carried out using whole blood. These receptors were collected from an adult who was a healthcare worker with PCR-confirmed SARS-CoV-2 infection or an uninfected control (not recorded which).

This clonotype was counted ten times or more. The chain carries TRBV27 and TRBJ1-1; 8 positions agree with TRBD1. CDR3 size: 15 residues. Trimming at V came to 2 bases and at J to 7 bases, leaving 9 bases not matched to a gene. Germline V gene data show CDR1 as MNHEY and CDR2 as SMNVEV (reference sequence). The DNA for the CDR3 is TGTGCCAGCAGTTTAGCAGGGGGCGATATTGGTGAAGCTTTCTTT. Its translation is CASSLAGGDIGEAFF.

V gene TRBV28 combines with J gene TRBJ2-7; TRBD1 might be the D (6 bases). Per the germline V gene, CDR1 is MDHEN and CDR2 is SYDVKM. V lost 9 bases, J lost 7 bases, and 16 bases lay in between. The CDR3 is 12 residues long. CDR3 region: CASRTVADEQYF. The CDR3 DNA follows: TGTGCCAGTCGGACAGTGGCGGATGAGCAGTACTTC.

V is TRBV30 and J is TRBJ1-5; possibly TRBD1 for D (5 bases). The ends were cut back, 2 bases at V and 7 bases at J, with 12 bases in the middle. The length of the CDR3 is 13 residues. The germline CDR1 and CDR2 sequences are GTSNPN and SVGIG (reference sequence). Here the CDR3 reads CAWSSGTWQPQHF. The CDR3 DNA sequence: TGTGCCTGGAGTTCAGGGACCTGGCAGCCCCAGCATTTT.

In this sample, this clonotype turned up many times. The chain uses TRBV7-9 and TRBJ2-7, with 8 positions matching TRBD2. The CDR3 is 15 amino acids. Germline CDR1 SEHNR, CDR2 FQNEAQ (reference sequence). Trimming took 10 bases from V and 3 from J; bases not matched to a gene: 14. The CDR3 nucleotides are TGTGCCACCGCCCCCGGTAGCGGGAACTACTACGAGCAGTACTTC. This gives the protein CATAPGSGNYYEQYF.

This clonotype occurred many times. CDR3 nucleotide sequence: TGTGCCAGCAGCCCGGGCTGGGCGGGACACACTGAAGCTTTCTTT. Protein: CASSPGWAGHTEAFF. The V call is TRBV7-8, the J call TRBJ1-1; D might be TRBD1 (5 bases). Trimming removed 5 bases at V and 3 bases at J, with 16 bases between. The germline gives CDR1 SGHVS, CDR2 FQNEAQ. This CDR3 is built from 15 residues.

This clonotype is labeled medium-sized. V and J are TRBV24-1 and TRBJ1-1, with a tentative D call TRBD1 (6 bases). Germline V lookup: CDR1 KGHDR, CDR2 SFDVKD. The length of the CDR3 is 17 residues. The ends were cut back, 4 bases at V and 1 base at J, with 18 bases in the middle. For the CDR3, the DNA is TGTGCCACCAGTGACCCTGATCTAGGGGGGCGGAACACTGAAGCTTTCTTT. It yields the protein CATSDPDLGGRNTEAFF.

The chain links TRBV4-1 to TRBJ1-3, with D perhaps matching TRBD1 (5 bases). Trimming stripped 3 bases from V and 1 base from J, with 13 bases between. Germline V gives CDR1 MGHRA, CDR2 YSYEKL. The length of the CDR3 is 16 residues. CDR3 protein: CASSQGYGGSGNTIYF. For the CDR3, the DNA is TGCGCCAGCAGCCAGGGCTACGGGGGATCTGGAAACACCATATATTTT.

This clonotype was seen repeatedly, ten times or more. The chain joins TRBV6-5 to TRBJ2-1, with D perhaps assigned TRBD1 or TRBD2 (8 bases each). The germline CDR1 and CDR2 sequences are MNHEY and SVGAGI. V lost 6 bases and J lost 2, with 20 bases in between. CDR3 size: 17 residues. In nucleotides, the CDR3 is TGTGCCAGCAGCTCCCAGGGGGCACTAGCGGCCTACAATGAGCAGTTCTTC. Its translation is CASSSQGALAAYNEQFF.

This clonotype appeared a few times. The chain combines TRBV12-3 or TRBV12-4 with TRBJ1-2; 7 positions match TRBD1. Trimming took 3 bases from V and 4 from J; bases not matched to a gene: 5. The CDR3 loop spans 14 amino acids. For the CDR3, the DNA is TGTGCCAGCAGTTTTTCGGGACAGTCCTATGGCTACACCTTC. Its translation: CASSFSGQSYGYTF.

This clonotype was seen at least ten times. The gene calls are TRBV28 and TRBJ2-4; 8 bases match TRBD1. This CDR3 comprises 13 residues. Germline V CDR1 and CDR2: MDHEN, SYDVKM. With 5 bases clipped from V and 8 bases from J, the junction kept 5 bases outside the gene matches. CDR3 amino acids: CASSLQGDDIQYF. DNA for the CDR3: TGTGCCAGCAGTCTACAGGGGGACGACATTCAGTACTTC.

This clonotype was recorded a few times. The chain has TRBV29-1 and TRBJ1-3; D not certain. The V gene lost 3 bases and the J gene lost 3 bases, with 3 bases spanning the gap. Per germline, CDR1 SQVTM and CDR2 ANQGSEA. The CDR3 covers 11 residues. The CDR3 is CSVDLGNTIYF. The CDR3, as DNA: TGCAGCGTTGACCTTGGAAACACCATATATTTT.

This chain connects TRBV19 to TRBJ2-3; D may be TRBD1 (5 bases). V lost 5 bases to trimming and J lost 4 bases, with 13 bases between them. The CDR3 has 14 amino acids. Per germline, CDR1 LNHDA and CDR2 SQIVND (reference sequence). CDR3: CASSYAQVADTQYF. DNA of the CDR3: TGTGCCAGTAGTTATGCACAGGTCGCAGATACGCAGTATTTT.

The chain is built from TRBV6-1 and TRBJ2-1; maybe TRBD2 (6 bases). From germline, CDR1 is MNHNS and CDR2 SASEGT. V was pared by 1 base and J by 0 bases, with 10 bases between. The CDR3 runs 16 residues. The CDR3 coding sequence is TGTGCCAGCAGTGAAGGACCGGGAGTCTCCTACAATGAGCAGTTCTTC. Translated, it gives CASSEGPGVSYNEQFF.

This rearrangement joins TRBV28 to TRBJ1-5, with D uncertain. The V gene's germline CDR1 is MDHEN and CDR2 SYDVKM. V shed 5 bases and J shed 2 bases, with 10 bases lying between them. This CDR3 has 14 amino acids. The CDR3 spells CASSQGWGNQPQHF. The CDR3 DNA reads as TGTGCCAGCAGTCAAGGGTGGGGCAATCAGCCCCAGCATTTT.

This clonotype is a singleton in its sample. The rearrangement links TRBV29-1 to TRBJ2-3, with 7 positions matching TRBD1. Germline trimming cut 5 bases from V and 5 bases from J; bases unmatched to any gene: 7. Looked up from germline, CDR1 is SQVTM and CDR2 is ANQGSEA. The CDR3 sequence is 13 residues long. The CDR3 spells CSVCRGREDTQYF. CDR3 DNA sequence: TGCAGCGTTTGCAGGGGGAGAGAAGATACGCAGTATTTT.

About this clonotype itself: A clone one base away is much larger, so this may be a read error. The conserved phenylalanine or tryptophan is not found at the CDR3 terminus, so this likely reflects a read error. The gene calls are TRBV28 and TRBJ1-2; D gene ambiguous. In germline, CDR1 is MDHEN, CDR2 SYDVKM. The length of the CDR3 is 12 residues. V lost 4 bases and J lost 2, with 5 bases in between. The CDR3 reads CASSSENYGYTI. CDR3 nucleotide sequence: TGTGCCAGCAGTTCGGAAAACTATGGCTACACCATC.

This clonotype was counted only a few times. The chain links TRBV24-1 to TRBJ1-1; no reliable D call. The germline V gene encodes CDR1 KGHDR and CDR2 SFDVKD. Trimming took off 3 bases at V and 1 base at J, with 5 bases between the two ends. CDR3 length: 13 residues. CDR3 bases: TGTGCCACCAGTGATATGGGGAACACTGAAGCTTTCTTT. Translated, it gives CATSDMGNTEAFF.

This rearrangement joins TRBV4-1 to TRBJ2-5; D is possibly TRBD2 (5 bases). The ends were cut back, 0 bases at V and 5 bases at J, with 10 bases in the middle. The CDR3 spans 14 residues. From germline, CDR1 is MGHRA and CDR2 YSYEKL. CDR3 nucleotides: TGCGCCAGCAGCCAAGAGCGAGGGATCGAGACCCAGTACTTC. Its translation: CASSQERGIETQYF.

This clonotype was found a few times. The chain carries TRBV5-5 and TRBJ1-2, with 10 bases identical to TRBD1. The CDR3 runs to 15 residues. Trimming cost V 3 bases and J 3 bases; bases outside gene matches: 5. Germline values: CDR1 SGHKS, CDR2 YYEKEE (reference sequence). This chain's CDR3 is CASSWTGGMDYGYTF. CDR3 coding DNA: TGTGCCAGCAGCTGGACAGGGGGTATGGACTATGGCTACACCTTC. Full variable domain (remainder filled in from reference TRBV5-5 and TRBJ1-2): DAGVTQSPTHLIKTRGQQVTLRCSPISGHKSVSWYQQVLGQGPQFIFQYYEKEERGRGNFPDRFSARQFPNYSSELNVNALLLGDSALYLCASSWTGGMDYGYTFGSGTRLTVV.

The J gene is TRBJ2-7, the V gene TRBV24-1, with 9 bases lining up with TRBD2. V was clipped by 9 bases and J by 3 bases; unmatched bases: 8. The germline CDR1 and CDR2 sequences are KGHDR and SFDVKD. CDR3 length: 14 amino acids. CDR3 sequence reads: CATRLSGRIYEQYF. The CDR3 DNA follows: TGTGCCACCCGTTTAAGCGGGAGGATCTACGAGCAGTACTTC.

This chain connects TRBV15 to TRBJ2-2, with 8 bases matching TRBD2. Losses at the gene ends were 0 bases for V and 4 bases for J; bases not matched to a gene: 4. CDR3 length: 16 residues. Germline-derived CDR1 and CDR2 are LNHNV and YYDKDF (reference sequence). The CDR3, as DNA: TGTGCCACCAGCAGAGACCGGGGGGGCGCCACCGGGGAGCTGTTTTTT. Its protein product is CATSRDRGGATGELFF.

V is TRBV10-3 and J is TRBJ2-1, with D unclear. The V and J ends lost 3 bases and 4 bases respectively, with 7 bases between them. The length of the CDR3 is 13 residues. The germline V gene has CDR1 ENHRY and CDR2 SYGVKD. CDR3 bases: TGTGCCATCAGTGACCAGAAGTACAATGAGCAGTTCTTC. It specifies CAISDQKYNEQFF.

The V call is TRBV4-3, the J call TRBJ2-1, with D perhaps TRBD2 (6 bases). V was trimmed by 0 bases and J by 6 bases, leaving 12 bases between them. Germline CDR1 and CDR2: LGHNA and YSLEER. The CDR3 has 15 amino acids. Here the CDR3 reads CASSQDSGPRNEQFF. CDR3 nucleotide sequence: TGCGCCAGCAGCCAAGATAGCGGCCCCCGCAATGAGCAGTTCTTC.

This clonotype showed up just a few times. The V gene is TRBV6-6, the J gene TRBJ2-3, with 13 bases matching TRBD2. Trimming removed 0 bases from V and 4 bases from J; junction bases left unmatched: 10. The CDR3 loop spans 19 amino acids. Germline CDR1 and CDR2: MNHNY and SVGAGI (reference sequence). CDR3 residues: CASSYSRGSGLAGPDTQYF. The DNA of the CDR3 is TGTGCCAGCAGTTACTCCAGGGGATCGGGACTAGCGGGACCAGATACGCAGTATTTT.

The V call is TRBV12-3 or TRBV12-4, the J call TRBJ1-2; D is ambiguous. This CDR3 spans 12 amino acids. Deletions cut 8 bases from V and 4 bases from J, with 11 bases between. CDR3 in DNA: TGTGCCAGCGGCTTGTGGGCCTATGGCTACACCTTC. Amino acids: CASGLWAYGYTF.

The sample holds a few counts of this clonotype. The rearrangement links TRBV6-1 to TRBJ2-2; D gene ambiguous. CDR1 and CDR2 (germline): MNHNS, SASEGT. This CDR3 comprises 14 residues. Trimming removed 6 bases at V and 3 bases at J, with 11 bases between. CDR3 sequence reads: CASSLGMDTGELFF. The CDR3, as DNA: TGTGCCAGCAGCTTGGGGATGGACACCGGGGAGCTGTTTTTT.

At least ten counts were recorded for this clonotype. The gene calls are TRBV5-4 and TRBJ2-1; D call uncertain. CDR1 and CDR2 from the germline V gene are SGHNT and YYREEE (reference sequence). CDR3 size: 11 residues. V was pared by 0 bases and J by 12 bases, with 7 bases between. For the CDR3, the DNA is TGTGCCAGCAGCTTGGCACGGACGCAGTTCTTC. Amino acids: CASSLARTQFF.

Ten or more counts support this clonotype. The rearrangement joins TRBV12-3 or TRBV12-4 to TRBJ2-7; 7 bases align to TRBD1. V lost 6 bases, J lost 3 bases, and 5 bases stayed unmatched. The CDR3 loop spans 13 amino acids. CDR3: CASRRDSFYEQYF. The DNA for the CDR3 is TGTGCCAGCAGAAGGGACAGCTTCTACGAGCAGTACTTC.

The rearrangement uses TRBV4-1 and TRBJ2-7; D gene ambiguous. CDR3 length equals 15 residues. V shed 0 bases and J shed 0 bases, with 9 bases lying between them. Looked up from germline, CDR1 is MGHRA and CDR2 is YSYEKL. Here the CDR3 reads CASSQDRRSSYEQYF. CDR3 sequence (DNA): TGCGCCAGCAGCCAAGATCGCAGGAGCTCCTACGAGCAGTACTTC.

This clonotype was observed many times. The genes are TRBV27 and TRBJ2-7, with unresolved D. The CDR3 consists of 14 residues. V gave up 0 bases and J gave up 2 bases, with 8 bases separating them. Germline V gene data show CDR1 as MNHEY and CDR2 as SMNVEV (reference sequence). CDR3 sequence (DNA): TGTGCCAGCAGTTTATCGACCACCCCCTACGAGCAGTACTTC. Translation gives CASSLSTTPYEQYF.

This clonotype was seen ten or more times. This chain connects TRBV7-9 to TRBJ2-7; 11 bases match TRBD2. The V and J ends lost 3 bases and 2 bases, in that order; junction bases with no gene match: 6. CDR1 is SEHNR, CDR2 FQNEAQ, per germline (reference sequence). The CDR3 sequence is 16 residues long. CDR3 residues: CASSLRGTSGTYEQYF. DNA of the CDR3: TGTGCCAGCAGCTTGCGCGGGACTAGCGGAACCTACGAGCAGTACTTC.

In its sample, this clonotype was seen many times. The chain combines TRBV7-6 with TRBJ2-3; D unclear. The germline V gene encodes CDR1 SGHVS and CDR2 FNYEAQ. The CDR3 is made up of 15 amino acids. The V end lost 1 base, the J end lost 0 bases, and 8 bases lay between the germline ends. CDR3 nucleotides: TGTGCCAGCAGCTTAGAGACGGAGAGCACAGATACGCAGTATTTT. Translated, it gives CASSLETESTDTQYF. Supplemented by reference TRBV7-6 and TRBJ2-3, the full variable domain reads GAGVSQSPRYKVTKRGQDVALRCDPISGHVSLYWYRQALGQGPEFLTYFNYEAQQDKSGLPNDRFSAERPEGSISTLTIQRTEQRDSAMYRCASSLETESTDTQYFGPGTRLTVL.